This T cell receptor beta chain stems from a study of cytomegalovirus exposure and HLA in healthy donors (dated by TCRdb to 2016 to 2017). Background for the entire study: An earlier analysis of approximately 640 of the donors reported roughly 300 Gb of sequence data and around 110 million unique TCR beta sequences from 190 million or so T cells. Every repertoire in the discovery cohort had been generated on one and the same sequencing platform. A separate validation cohort of 100 to 150 different subjects was used in addition to the roughly 670-subject first cohort. Rather than drawing on any new phenotypic data, the later analysis identified candidate immune exposures from TCR beta sequences and the way those sequences occurred across donors. Donor age, sex, ethnicity and CMV serostatus were compiled together with the repertoire data. In a later genetic analysis, genome-wide SNP genotypes for about 55% of the roughly 700 donors were used, and that subset was treated as a discovery cohort. Typing coverage varied by locus: about 620-630 donors for A, B, C, DRB1 and DQB1; about 520 for DQA1; more than 600 for DPA1; fewer than 480 for DPB1. Across around 400 genotyped donors of the cohort, an average of about 220,000 unique TCR beta nucleotide sequences per donor were sequenced, and around 19% of those sequences were non-productive. Both class I and class II loci were covered by HLA typing, at four-digit resolution. The study was designed to test whether signatures of past pathogen exposure could be identified by cataloging public T cell receptors. To predict cytomegalovirus infection status, the study brought together high-throughput TCR immunosequencing, statistical association of individual TCRs with disease status, and machine learning. A handful of DR-DQ haplotypes were handled as single units for association and clustering because linkage in the cohort was strong. An earlier analysis of some 600 of the donors applied high-throughput TCR beta sequencing to assess whether each TCR beta V gene segment acted as functional or pseudogenic. To study patterns of TCR occurrence, a later analysis re-analyzed previously published TCR beta repertoires from 700 or so donors and added high-resolution HLA genotyping. The study profiled the T cell repertoires of some 610 subjects by immunosequencing and related them to cytomegalovirus serostatus. Of the roughly 400 genotyped donors, 81% fell in the genetic ancestry cluster associated with self-reported Caucasian donors. Approximately 330 gigabases of sequencing data and 70 million to 95 million unique TCR sequences made up an early release that covered 640 HLA-typed donors. On the study overall, not on this receptor specifically: The study gave a list of 150 to 200 TCR beta chains associated with cytomegalovirus. When HLA alleles, especially DR and DQ, strongly co-occurred, attributing TCR associations to individual alleles was difficult. Across donors, most TCR sequences were observed very rarely, whereas some public TCRs were present in many individuals. About 17 rarely observed V segments, including chromosome 9 orphons, were excluded from the earlier analysis of several hundred of the donors because counts were too low. According to a later genetic analysis, donors in an Asian-associated ancestry cluster had fewer N-insertions in productive TCRs than the approximately 650-donor mean. A later analysis found that HLA-associated TCR beta chains were more clonally expanded and had lower generation probabilities than equally common non-associated chains. The classifier was reported to diagnose cytomegalovirus status with high specificity and sensitivity in both the original and validation cohorts. This cohort had only TCR beta chains sequenced, and the lack of alpha or paired-chain data limited which features could be detected. Roughly uniform sequencing depth across donors was assumed in presence/absence analyses, although this assumption may not hold. According to a later analysis, parvovirus B19, influenza, CMV and Epstein-Barr virus appeared linked to several top co-occurrence clusters. A few of the identified cytomegalovirus-associated TCR beta chains were confirmed in vitro to be specific for cytomegalovirus antigens. V-gene and J-gene trimming of TCR beta chains was associated with a missense DCLRE1C variant in a later genetic analysis, and the association was replicated in an independent cohort. Linkage disequilibrium might explain the correlated functional status among segregating V segments, but an unknown experimental factor could not be excluded. According to a later analysis, TCR association rates differed among HLA loci, with DRB1 alleles showing the most associated TCRs and HLA-C alleles showing the fewest. Most CMV-associated TCR beta chains appeared to be HLA-restricted in a later analysis, and the HLA associations seemed to be driven largely by CMV exposure. A cluster of highly shared sequence variants was judged likely to be a technical artifact of the sequencing pipeline. It was suggested by the authors that the approach could potentially be generalized to other disease states and immunological phenotypes. In an earlier analysis of approximately 590 of the donors, most TCR beta V segments were observed in productive rearrangements about 87% or about 30% of the time, broadly matching IMGT annotations. A further reported finding was that TCR beta sequences accurately predicted the HLA-A and HLA-B alleles for most subjects in the first cohort. Immune exposure information for the cohort was limited to CMV serostatus. A later analysis associated roughly 17,000 TCR beta sequences with specific HLA alleles at a false discovery rate of 0.05. Because HLA typing was unavailable for some donors at each locus, only the typed subset was used in association tests.

As for this clone: Its recognized antigen is unknown. No clone much larger than this one lies a single base away; base qualities are absent.

To prepare the library, the immunoSEQ multiplex PCR assay was applied. For the multiplex PCR, a mixture combining 60 forward primers for TCR Vbeta segments and 13 reverse primers for TCR Jbeta segments was used. The CDR3 region of rearranged TCR beta genes was amplified from genomic DNA with a multiplex PCR assay. The amplified TCR beta libraries were sequenced on the Illumina HiSeq System as 87-base-pair reads. The original pipeline was this. A later analysis tallied 75 million to 95 million unique TCR beta chains across the 666 repertoires, and about 12 million of those chains were shared by two or more donors. Raw reads were error-corrected and collapsed into unique sequences by a nearest-neighbor algorithm in which closely related sequences were merged to remove PCR and sequencing errors. CDR3 sequences were aligned to IMGT reference sequences to assign V, D and J gene segments. For a sequence to be retained, a match of at least six nucleotides to both a V gene segment and a J gene segment was required. Rearrangements were classified as productive when the CDR3 lacked stop codons and remained in frame with V and J, and all other rearrangements were classified as non-productive. CDR3 was defined by IMGT convention, running from the second conserved V-encoded cysteine to the conserved J-encoded phenylalanine. Sequences without an unambiguous match to a single V gene segment were excluded from the earlier analysis of 500 to 700 of the donors. An earlier analysis of 587 of the donors classified V segments as functional when productive rearrangements were above 56.7% and as segregating when the standard deviation between donors was above 5%. A statistical classification framework was developed to diagnose cytomegalovirus status using the catalog of TCR beta chain sequences. In a later analysis, TCR nucleotide sequences were compared against IMGT/GENE-DB human TR gene sequences so that V and J genes could be assigned. Using the TCRdist pipeline, a later analysis assigned CDR3 sequences along with most-parsimonious VDJ recombination scenarios. A later analysis defined each TCR beta chain by its CDR3 amino acid sequence plus V-gene family, and excluded reads lacking a unique V-gene family. As a way to deal with suspected cross-contamination and a sequencing artifact, a later analysis dropped 450 to 700 nucleotide sequences that were highly shared and had low generation probability. A later analysis calculated a clonal expansion index for each public chain from normalized within-repertoire ranks of inferred template counts. In a later analysis, generation probabilities were computed using a VDJ recombination model fitted to out-of-frame rearrangements, and the results were checked against IGoR. Hypergeometric tests were used in a later analysis to score TCR-TCR, TCR-HLA and TCR-CMV co-occurrence, with a repertoire-size bias correction applied to the TCR pairs. A later analysis estimated false discovery rates by permuting HLA or CMV assignments 20 times. In a later analysis, co-occurring TCRs were grouped with DBSCAN, and TCRdist sequence similarity was added when clustering was performed within HLA-allele-positive subsets. For co-occurrence clustering, repertoires with fewer than 30,000 or more than 120,000 public chains were excluded, along with five repertoires with anomalous nucleotide sharing. As stored in TCRdb, this immuneACCESS dataset retains in-frame rearrangements with V and J assigned. A fraction of the clones does not appear; measured against another copy, unresolved V genes explain less than half of the discrepancy, and the remainder lacks a known reason. V and J calls and clone size follow that table, whereas D and trimming were derived from the DNA. The sample table holds roughly 100,000 clones, of which about 75% were seen once. Roughly 7% of the sample comes from the top ten.

The cohort consisted of 650 to 700 healthy bone marrow donors. All cohort members were sampled while nominally healthy, although unrecorded immune exposures were likely present. The donor was CMV seropositive and was included in the group of approximately 300 seropositive cohort members. Every donor gave a peripheral blood sample, and the peripheral blood mononuclear cells from that sample were used for TCR beta sequencing. Genomic DNA was extracted from the blood cell samples with the Qiagen DNeasy Blood Extraction Kit. The receptor's source is a man aged 40-55 years in good health and CMV-seropositive. The sequencing sample was made of PBMCs.

The bases read TGTGCCAGCAGTTCGCGAGCGGGGAGACAAGAGACCCAGTACTTC. It is translated as CASSSRAGRQETQYF. This chain joins TRBV6-6 to TRBJ2-5; 7 central bases correspond to TRBD2. The germline V gene (reference sequence) sets CDR1 to MNHNY and CDR2 to SVGAGI. The CDR3, cysteine through phenylalanine, is 15 amino acids long. The read is trimmed to its CDR3 DNA, 45 bases read in frame from base 1. V lost 4 bases and J lost 2 bases, and the count of bases not matched to a germline gene is 7.